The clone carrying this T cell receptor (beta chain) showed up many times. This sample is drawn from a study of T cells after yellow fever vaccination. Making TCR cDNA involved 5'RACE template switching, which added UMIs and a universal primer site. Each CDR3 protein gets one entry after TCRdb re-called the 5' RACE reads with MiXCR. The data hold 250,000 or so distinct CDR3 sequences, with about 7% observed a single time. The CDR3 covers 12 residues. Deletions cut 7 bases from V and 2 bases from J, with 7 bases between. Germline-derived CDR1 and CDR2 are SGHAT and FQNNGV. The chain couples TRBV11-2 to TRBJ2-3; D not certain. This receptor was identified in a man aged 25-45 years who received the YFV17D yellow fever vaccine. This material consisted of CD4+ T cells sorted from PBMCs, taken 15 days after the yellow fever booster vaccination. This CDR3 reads CASTPSTDTQYF. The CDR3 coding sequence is TGTGCCAGCACCCCGTCCACAGATACGCAGTATTTT.